The T cell receptor beta chain described here comes from a study of shared clonotypes between healthy human individuals. Study-level points and caveats: Expectations were that clonotype sharing among donors would be affected by sequencing depth. Generation probabilities were higher for clonotypes shared across all four sorted-subset donors than for unshared ones. Exclusively blood specimens were collected; tissue repertoires likely differ.

The CDR3 length is 14 residues. Trimming took 3 bases from V and 5 from J; bases not matched to a gene: 4. The germline CDR1 and CDR2 sequences are MNHEY and SMNVEV (reference sequence). It was CD45RO-negative cells, positively selected for CCR7, that made up naive CD8 cells, with terminally differentiated effector memory CD45RA+ cells excluded. All the donors were Caucasian adults who lived in Nashville, Tennessee. TCRdb keeps only in-frame clones here, not all; method: immunoSEQ multiplex PCR. The sample records about 2 million clones, about 95% being singletons. Turning to this clone: Its target is unknown.

The sequence derives from a man younger than 35 in good health. The sequenced sample was naive CD8+ T cells sorted from blood. This sequence joins TRBV27 and TRBJ2-1, with 7 bases matching TRBD1. The CDR3 region is CASSLMGQNNEQFF. The DNA for the CDR3 is TGTGCCAGCAGTTTGATGGGACAGAACAATGAGCAGTTCTTC.